The clone carrying this T cell receptor (beta chain) was found once. Its antigen is currently unknown. No DNA is shown, since the ends of the CDR3 on it are uncertain; the CDR3 is the one TCRdb lists. For the second PCR, which ran for about 6 to 11 cycles, a sample-barcoded 5' primer and a J-beta primer mix were used. Individual samples furnished no less than 2.5 million CDR3-containing paired-end reads apiece. TCRdb analysed the 5' RACE reads with MiXCR anew, one entry per CDR3 protein. The sample lists 650,000 or so distinct CDR3 sequences; around 52% were seen once. This entry belongs to a study of blood T cells in healthy people across ages. General study points: Older age went with lower TCR beta diversity per million T cells, in a roughly linear way.

The CDR3 extends over 15 residues, inclusive of both ends. This chain joins TRBV12-3 or TRBV12-4 and TRBJ1-6. Sequencing used blood. This receptor was identified in a woman older than 75 in good health. The CDR3 here is CASSIFGRGNSPPHF.